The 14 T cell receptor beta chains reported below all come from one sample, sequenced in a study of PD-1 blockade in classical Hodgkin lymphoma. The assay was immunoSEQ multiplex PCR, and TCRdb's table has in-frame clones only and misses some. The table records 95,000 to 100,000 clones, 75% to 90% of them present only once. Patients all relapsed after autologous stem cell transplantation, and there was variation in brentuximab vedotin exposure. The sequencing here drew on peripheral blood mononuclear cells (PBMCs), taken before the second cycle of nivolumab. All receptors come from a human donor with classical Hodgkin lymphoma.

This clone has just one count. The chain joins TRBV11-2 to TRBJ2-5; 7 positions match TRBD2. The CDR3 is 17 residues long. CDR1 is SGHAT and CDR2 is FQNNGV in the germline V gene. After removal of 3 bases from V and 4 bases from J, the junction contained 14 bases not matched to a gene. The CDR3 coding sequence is TGTGCCAGCAGCTTTTACGGACTGGCGGGGGTGGGAGAGACCCAGTACTTC. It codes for CASSFYGLAGVGETQYF.

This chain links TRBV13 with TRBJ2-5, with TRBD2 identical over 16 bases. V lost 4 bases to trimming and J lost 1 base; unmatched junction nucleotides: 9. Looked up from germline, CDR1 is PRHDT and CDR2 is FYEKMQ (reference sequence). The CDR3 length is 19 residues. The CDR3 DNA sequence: TGTGCCAGCAGCTCCCGTGGGACTAGCGGGGGGGGACCCCAAGAGACCCAGTACTTC. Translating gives CASSSRGTSGGGPQETQYF.

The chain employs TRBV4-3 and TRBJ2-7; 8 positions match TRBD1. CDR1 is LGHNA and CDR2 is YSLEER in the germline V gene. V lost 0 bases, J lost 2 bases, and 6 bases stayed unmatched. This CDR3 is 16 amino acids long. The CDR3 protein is CASSQDAGTGAYEQYF. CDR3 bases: TGCGCCAGCAGCCAAGATGCAGGGACAGGCGCCTACGAGCAGTACTTC.

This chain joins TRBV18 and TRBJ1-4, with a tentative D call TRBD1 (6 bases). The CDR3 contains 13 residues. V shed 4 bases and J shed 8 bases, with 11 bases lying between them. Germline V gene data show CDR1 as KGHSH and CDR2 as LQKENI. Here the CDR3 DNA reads TGTGCCAGCTCACTTACAGGGCAGGAAAAACTGTTTTTT. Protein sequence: CASSLTGQEKLFF.

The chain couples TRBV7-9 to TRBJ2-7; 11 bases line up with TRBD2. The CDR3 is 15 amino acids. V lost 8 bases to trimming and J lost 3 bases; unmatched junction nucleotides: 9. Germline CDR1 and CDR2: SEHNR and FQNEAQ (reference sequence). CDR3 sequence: CASGKIGTSGYEQYF. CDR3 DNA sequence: TGTGCCAGCGGAAAAATCGGGACTAGCGGCTACGAGCAGTACTTC.

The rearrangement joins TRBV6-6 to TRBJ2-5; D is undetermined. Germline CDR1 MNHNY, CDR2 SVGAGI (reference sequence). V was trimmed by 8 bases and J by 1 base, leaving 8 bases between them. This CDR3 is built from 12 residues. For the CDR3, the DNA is TGTGCCAGCGGTAGGCTCCAAGAGACCCAGTACTTC. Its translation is CASGRLQETQYF.

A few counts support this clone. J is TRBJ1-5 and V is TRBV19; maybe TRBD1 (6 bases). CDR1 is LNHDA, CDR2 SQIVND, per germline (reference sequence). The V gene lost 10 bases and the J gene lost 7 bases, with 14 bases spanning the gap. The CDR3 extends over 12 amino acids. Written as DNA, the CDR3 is TGTGCCACAGACCTCGGGGGCCAGCCCCAGCATTTT. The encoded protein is CATDLGGQPQHF. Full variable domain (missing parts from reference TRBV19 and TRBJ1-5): DGGITQSPKYLFRKEGQNVTLSCEQNLNHDAMYWYRQDPGQGLRLIYYSQIVNDFQKGDIAEGYSVSREKKESFPLTVTSAQKNPTAFYLCATDLGGQPQHFGDGTRLSIL.

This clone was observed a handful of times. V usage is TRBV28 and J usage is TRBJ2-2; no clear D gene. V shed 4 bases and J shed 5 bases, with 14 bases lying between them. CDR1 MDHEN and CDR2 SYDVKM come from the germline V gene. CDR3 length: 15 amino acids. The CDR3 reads CASSSWKVVTGELFF. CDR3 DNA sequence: TGTGCCAGCAGTTCGTGGAAGGTGGTAACCGGGGAGCTGTTTTTT.

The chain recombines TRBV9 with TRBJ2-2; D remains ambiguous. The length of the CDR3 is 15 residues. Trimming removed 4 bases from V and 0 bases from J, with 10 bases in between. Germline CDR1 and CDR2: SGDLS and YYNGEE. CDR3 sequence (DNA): TGTGCCAGCAGCCCGTCATTTGCGAACACCGGGGAGCTGTTTTTT. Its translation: CASSPSFANTGELFF.

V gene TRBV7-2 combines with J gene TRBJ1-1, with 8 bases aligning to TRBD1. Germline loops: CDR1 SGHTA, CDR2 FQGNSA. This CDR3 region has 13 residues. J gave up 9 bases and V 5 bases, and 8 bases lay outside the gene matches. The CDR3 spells CASSREGTGKAFF. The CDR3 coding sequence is TGTGCCAGCAGCCGAGAGGGGACAGGAAAAGCTTTCTTT. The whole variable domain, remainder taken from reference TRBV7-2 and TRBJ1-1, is GAGVSQSPSNKVTEKGKDVELRCDPISGHTALYWYRQSLGQGLEFLIYFQGNSAPDKSGLPSDRFSAERTGGSVSTLTIQRTQQEDSAVYLCASSREGTGKAFFGQGTRLTVV.

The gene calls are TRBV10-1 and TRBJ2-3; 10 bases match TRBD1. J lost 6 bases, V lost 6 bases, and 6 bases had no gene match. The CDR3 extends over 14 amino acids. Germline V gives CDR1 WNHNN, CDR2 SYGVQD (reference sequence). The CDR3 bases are TGCGCCAGCAGCGACGACAGGGGGCTGGATACGCAGTATTTT. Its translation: CASSDDRGLDTQYF.

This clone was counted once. In DNA form, the CDR3 reads TGTGCCAGCGGCGCCGTTAGCTCCTACAATGAGCAGTTCTTC. This translates into CASGAVSSYNEQFF. The V and J genes are TRBV27 and TRBJ2-1; no definite D call. Germline loops: CDR1 MNHEY, CDR2 SMNVEV (reference sequence). Trimming took 8 bases from V and 0 from J, leaving 11 bases between them. This CDR3 has 14 amino acids.

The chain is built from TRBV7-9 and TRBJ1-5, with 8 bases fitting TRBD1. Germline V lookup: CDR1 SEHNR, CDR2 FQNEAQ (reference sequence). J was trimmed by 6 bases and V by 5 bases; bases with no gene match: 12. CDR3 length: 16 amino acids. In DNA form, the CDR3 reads TGTGCCAGCAGCCAAAACCTCCAGGGGGCGTTTCAGCCCCAGCATTTT. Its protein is CASSQNLQGAFQPQHF. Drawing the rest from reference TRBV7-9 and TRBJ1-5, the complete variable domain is DTGVSQNPRHKITKRGQNVTFRCDPISEHNRLYWYRQTLGQGPEFLTYFQNEAQLEKSRLLSDRFSAERPKGSFSTLEIQRTEQGDSAMYLCASSQNLQGAFQPQHFGDGTRLSIL.

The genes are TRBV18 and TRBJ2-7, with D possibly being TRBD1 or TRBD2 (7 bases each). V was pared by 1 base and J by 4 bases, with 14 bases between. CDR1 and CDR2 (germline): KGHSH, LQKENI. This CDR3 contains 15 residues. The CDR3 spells CASSPRGGTDYEQYF. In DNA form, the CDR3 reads TGTGCCAGCTCACCACGGGGGGGGACAGATTACGAGCAGTACTTC.